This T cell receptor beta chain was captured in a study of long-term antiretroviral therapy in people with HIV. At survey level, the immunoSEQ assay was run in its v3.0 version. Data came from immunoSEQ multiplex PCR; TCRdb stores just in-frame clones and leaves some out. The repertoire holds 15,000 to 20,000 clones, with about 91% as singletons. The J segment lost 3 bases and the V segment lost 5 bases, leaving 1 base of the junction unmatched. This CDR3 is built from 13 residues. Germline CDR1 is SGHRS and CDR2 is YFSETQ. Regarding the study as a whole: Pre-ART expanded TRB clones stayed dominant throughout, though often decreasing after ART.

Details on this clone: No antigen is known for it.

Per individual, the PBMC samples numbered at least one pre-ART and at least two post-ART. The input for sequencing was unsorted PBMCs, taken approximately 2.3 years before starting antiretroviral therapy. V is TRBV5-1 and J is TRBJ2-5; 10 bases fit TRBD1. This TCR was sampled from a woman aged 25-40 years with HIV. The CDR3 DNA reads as TGCGCCAGCAGTGGGACAGGGGAAGAGACCCAGTACTTC. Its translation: CASSGTGEETQYF.